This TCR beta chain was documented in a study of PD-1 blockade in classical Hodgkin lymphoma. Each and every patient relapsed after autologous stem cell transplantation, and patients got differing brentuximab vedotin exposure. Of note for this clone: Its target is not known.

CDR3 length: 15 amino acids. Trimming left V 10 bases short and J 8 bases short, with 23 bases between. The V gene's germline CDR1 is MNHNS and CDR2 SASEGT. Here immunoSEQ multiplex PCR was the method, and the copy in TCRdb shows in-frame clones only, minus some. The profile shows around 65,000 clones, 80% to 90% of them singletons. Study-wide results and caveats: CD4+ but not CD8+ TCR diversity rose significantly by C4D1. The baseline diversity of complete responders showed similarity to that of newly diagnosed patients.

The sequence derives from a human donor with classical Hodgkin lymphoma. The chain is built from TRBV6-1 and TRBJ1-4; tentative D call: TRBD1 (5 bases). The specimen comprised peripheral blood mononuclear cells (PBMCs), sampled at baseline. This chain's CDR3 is CAIARGAGRGEKLFF. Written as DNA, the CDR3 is TGTGCCATCGCCCGAGGGGCAGGACGTGGGGAAAAACTGTTTTTT.